Below, one T cell receptor beta chain is given with its context. Only in-frame clones appear in the TCRdb table, and some are missing; sequencing was by immunoSEQ multiplex PCR. The repertoire holds tens of thousands of clones, with 88% as singletons. This entry is derived from a study of blood T cell repertoires in COVID-19. Study background: Acute and convalescent COVID-19 specimens originated in the United States, Italy and Spain.

Germline V gives CDR1 LNHDA, CDR2 SQIVND (reference sequence). Germline trimming cut 7 bases from V and 5 bases from J; bases unmatched to any gene: 4. The CDR3 has 14 residues. This receptor was obtained from a woman in her sixties or seventies with acute or convalescent COVID-19. The sequenced material came from peripheral blood. The rearrangement joins TRBV19 to TRBJ2-1, with 11 bases fitting TRBD2. CDR3 in DNA: TGTGCCAGTACCATAGCGGGGGGGAACAATGAGCAGTTCTTC. It is translated as CASTIAGGNNEQFF.